Below are 30 T cell receptor beta chains sequenced from a single sample in a study of T cell repertoires in cytomegalovirus infection. TCRdb passed the reads through MiXCR, listing each CDR3 protein once. In the table there are roughly 320,000 distinct CDR3 sequences, about 9.2% of which are singletons. The sequenced sample was PBMCs. The origin of the receptors is a human donor in good health (CMV status not recorded). Some clones in this sample may be carry-over from other donors' samples.

This clonotype was seen more than once but under ten times. The chain has TRBV7-4 and TRBJ2-7; 8 nucleotides line up with TRBD2. CDR3 length equals 15 residues. The V segment lost 3 bases and the J segment 7 bases; nucleotides outside the gene matches: 11. Germline CDR1 is SGHVT and CDR2 is SQSDAQ. Written as DNA, the CDR3 is TGTGCCAGCAGCTTTTCGGCGGGGGGAGGCGGGGAGCAGTACTTC. Amino acids: CASSFSAGGGGEQYF.

This clonotype showed up many times. This chain links TRBV12-3 or TRBV12-4 with TRBJ2-5; 10 bases match TRBD1. The CDR3 is 16 amino acids. Germline trimming cut 5 bases from V and 5 bases from J; bases unmatched to any gene: 11. The CDR3 protein is CASSPPLTGGMETQYF. In DNA form, the CDR3 reads TGTGCCAGCAGTCCCCCCCTGACAGGGGGCATGGAGACCCAGTACTTC.

This clonotype was found many times. V gene TRBV28 combines with J gene TRBJ2-4; 11 bases fit TRBD2. Germline assignment: CDR1 MDHEN and CDR2 SYDVKM. V shed 3 bases and J 1 base; nucleotides not matched to a gene: 8. This CDR3 is built from 18 residues. This CDR3 reads CASSFHSGGVWAKNIQYF. CDR3 nucleotides: TGTGCCAGCAGTTTCCATAGCGGGGGGGTGTGGGCCAAAAACATTCAGTACTTC.

This chain links TRBV20-1 with TRBJ2-2; TRBD1 matches 10 bases. V lost 6 bases, J lost 5 bases, and 6 bases stayed unmatched. The CDR3 covers 14 residues. Per the germline V gene, CDR1 is DFQATT and CDR2 is SNEGSKA (reference sequence). The CDR3 DNA sequence: TGCAGTGCCACACCGGGACAGGGGACCGGGGAGCTGTTTTTT. Translated, it gives CSATPGQGTGELFF.

V usage is TRBV29-1 and J usage is TRBJ2-3; the D gene is possibly TRBD1 (5 bases). Germline values: CDR1 SQVTM, CDR2 ANQGSEA. V was cut by 6 bases and J by 2 bases, with 15 bases left in between. This CDR3 spans 14 amino acids. For the CDR3, the DNA is TGCAGCGTAATGCACCAGGGAACCACAGATACGCAGTATTTT. It translates to CSVMHQGTTDTQYF.

The chain joins TRBV20-1 to TRBJ1-3, with TRBD1 matching 7 bases. The germline gives CDR1 DFQATT, CDR2 SNEGSKA (reference sequence). The CDR3 extends over 12 amino acids. V shed 5 bases, J shed 7 bases, and the junction held 5 bases outside the gene matches. The DNA of the CDR3 is TGCAGTGCTGATACAGGGGTCAACACCATATATTTT. Translating it yields CSADTGVNTIYF.

In its sample, this clonotype was seen many times. V is TRBV28 and J is TRBJ1-5; 12 bases fit TRBD1. Germline V gene data show CDR1 as MDHEN and CDR2 as SYDVKM. The CDR3 is made up of 14 amino acids. The V gene end was trimmed by 6 bases and the J gene end by 7 bases; junction bases not matched to a gene: 4. For the CDR3, the DNA is TGTGCCAGCAGCGAAGGGACAGGGGGCCAGCCCCAGCATTTT. Residues: CASSEGTGGQPQHF.

CDR3 in amino acids: CASSQGQRNIQYF. The CDR3 nucleotides read TGCGCCAGCAGCCAAGGACAGCGAAACATTCAGTACTTC. V gene TRBV4-1 combines with J gene TRBJ2-4; a possible D gene is TRBD1 (5 bases). The CDR3 is 13 amino acids. V lost 1 base and J 6 bases, leaving 7 bases between the germline ends. Germline CDR1 and CDR2: MGHRA and YSYEKL.

This clonotype was counted ten times or more. The chain combines TRBV7-2 with TRBJ2-5; the D is unclear. This CDR3 is built from 14 residues. The V end was cut by 5 bases, the J end by 1 base, with 11 bases between. Germline lookup yields CDR1 SGHTA and CDR2 FQGNSA. CDR3 sequence (DNA): TGTGCCAGCAGCCGAAAAGTGTTCCAAGAGACCCAGTACTTC. This sequence encodes CASSRKVFQETQYF.

This clonotype was detected only a few times. The chain recombines TRBV5-4 with TRBJ2-1; 8 bases match TRBD2. The CDR3 covers 16 residues. The junction had 8 bases not matched to a gene; V was cut back by 4 bases and J by 2 bases. Germline V gene sequence: CDR1 SGHNT, CDR2 YYREEE (reference sequence). CDR3 bases: TGTGCCAGCAGCGCGCCGGGACTAGGCCCCTACAATGAGCAGTTCTTC. It translates to CASSAPGLGPYNEQFF.

This clonotype was seen ten or more times. The rearrangement uses TRBV6-1 and TRBJ2-5; unclear D gene. The CDR3 contains 13 residues. Germline CDR1 is MNHNS and CDR2 is SASEGT. Trimming pared 1 base from V and 2 bases from J, leaving 5 bases between. The CDR3: CASSEVDQETQYF. The CDR3 DNA reads as TGTGCCAGCAGTGAAGTTGATCAAGAGACCCAGTACTTC.

This clonotype was found many times. The J gene is TRBJ1-2, the V gene TRBV15, with D uncertain. Looked up from germline, CDR1 is LNHNV and CDR2 is YYDKDF (reference sequence). V was clipped by 0 bases and J by 7 bases, with 6 bases between them. CDR3 length: 12 amino acids. The CDR3 protein is CATSRDQVGYTF. CDR3 DNA: TGTGCCACCAGCAGAGATCAGGTTGGCTACACCTTC.

This clonotype has more than one count but fewer than ten. The chain uses TRBV29-1 and TRBJ1-2; TRBD1 matches at 7 bases. CDR1 is SQVTM, CDR2 ANQGSEA, per germline. The CDR3 sequence is 14 residues long. The ends lost 4 bases at V and 4 bases at J; junction bases unmatched: 9. In nucleotides, the CDR3 is TGCAGCGTTGGAGACAGGGCCCGGGCCTATGGCTACACCTTC. It specifies CSVGDRARAYGYTF.

This clonotype was counted many times. The chain is built from TRBV5-1 and TRBJ2-7; 7 nucleotides agree with TRBD1. The germline V gene encodes CDR1 SGHRS and CDR2 YFSETQ. V lost 0 bases and J lost 1; bases outside the gene matches: 4. The CDR3 is 15 amino acids. For the CDR3, the DNA is TGCGCCAGCAGCTTGGGACAGGGCCGGTCCTACGAGCAGTACGTC. Protein sequence: CASSLGQGRSYEQYV.

This clonotype appeared many times. V is TRBV7-8 and J is TRBJ1-5, with 9 nucleotides matching TRBD1. Trimming removed 5 bases from V and 7 bases from J; junction bases left unmatched: 9. CDR1 and CDR2 (germline): SGHVS, FQNEAQ. The CDR3 spans 15 residues. CDR3 amino acids: CASSPGQGLGQPQHF. CDR3 DNA: TGTGCCAGCAGCCCGGGACAGGGCTTGGGACAGCCCCAGCATTTT. The variable domain in full, with the rest retrieved from reference TRBV7-8 and TRBJ1-5, is GAGVSQSPRYKVAKRGQDVALRCDPISGHVSLFWYQQALGQGPEFLTYFQNEAQLDKSGLPSDRFFAERPEGSVSTLKIQRTQQEDSAVYLCASSPGQGLGQPQHFGDGTRLSIL.

This clonotype was seen repeatedly, ten times or more. The DNA for the CDR3 is TGTGCCAGCAGCGGGACAGGGGATACCTACGAGCAGTACGTC. Translation: CASSGTGDTYEQYV. The chain carries TRBV7-9 and TRBJ2-7; 10 bases are shared with TRBD1. The CDR3 has 14 amino acids. CDR1 is SEHNR, CDR2 FQNEAQ, per germline (reference sequence). V trimming: 5 bases; J trimming: 2 bases; junction bases outside the gene matches: 3.

The sample holds many counts of this clonotype. J is TRBJ2-7 and V is TRBV7-2, with TRBD2 matching 10 bases. Germline V gene lookup returns CDR1 SGHTA and CDR2 FQGNSA. This CDR3 comprises 21 residues. Trimming at V came to 2 bases and at J to 0 bases, leaving 19 bases not matched to a gene. The chain's CDR3 is CASSLQEESDSGGDTSYEQYV. Written as DNA, the CDR3 is TGTGCCAGCAGCTTACAAGAGGAGTCGGACAGCGGGGGGGACACCTCCTACGAGCAGTACGTC.

This clonotype showed up many times. The chain combines TRBV5-4 with TRBJ2-5; 7 bases map to TRBD1. The germline CDR1 and CDR2 sequences are SGHNT and YYREEE (reference sequence). The CDR3 runs 16 residues. V was clipped by 4 bases and J by 5 bases; unmatched bases: 14. CDR3: CASSPPPDRAGETQYF. The CDR3 DNA reads TGTGCCAGCAGCCCCCCTCCTGACAGGGCGGGTGAGACCCAGTACTTC.

This clonotype was recorded many times. The rearrangement links TRBV28 to TRBJ2-3, with 10 positions matching TRBD2. From germline, CDR1 is MDHEN and CDR2 SYDVKM. The junction had 7 bases not matched to a gene; V was cut back by 5 bases and J by 2 bases. The CDR3 runs to 16 residues. The CDR3 loop is CASSLLAGENTDTQYF. CDR3 DNA: TGTGCCAGCAGTCTCCTAGCGGGGGAGAACACAGATACGCAGTATTTT.

This clonotype has a count of ten or more. The chain has TRBV29-1 and TRBJ2-3; D is unclear. The CDR3 spans 14 residues. V lost 4 bases, J lost 7 bases, and 18 bases lay in between. Germline values: CDR1 SQVTM, CDR2 ANQGSEA. The CDR3 loop reads CSVAQTLARNTQYF. CDR3 DNA sequence: TGCAGCGTTGCACAGACACTCGCCAGAAATACGCAGTATTTT.

The table lists this clonotype with many counts. The chain employs TRBV7-2 and TRBJ2-2; D unclear. The length of the CDR3 is 16 residues. V was cut by 1 base and J by 0 bases, with 9 bases left in between. Germline-derived CDR1 and CDR2 are SGHTA and FQGNSA. CDR3 amino acids: CASSLGWHTNTGELFF. The CDR3 DNA reads as TGTGCCAGCAGCTTAGGTTGGCACACGAACACCGGGGAGCTGTTTTTT. Full variable domain (missing parts from reference TRBV7-2 and TRBJ2-2): GAGVSQSPSNKVTEKGKDVELRCDPISGHTALYWYRQSLGQGLEFLIYFQGNSAPDKSGLPSDRFSAERTGGSVSTLTIQRTQQEDSAVYLCASSLGWHTNTGELFFGEGSRLTVL.

The rearrangement links TRBV6-6 to TRBJ2-1, with 10 bases matching TRBD1. Trimming took 5 bases from V and 5 from J; bases not matched to a gene: 18. The CDR3 length is 19 residues. Germline CDR1 and CDR2: MNHNY and SVGAGI (reference sequence). Written as DNA, the CDR3 is TGTGCCAGCAGTATGGGACAGGGGATAGGTCCGGGGAGACACAATGAGCAGTTCTTC. As protein: CASSMGQGIGPGRHNEQFF.

This clonotype was seen many times. The chain joins TRBV29-1 to TRBJ2-5, with TRBD1 identical over 9 bases. Germline CDR1 reads SQVTM; CDR2 reads ANQGSEA. This CDR3 spans 13 amino acids. V trimming: 7 bases; J trimming: 4 bases; junction bases outside the gene matches: 7. The CDR3: CSAWDREGETQYF. CDR3 DNA: TGCAGCGCCTGGGACAGGGAGGGAGAGACCCAGTACTTC.

Many counts were recorded for this clonotype. As DNA, the CDR3 is TGTGCCAGCAGTTTCTCCGGACAGGCCTATGGCTACACCTTC. As protein: CASSFSGQAYGYTF. The chain uses TRBV12-3 or TRBV12-4 and TRBJ1-2, with 7 positions matching TRBD1. The ends lost 3 bases at V and 4 bases at J; junction bases unmatched: 5. The CDR3 has 14 amino acids.

At least ten counts were recorded for this clonotype. The rearrangement uses TRBV28 and TRBJ2-4, with a tentative D call TRBD2 (5 bases). Trimming removed 6 bases from V and 7 bases from J, with 19 bases in between. There are 15 residues in the CDR3. Germline loops: CDR1 MDHEN, CDR2 SYDVKM. The CDR3 sequence: CASSMSELGGNIQYF. DNA for the CDR3: TGTGCCAGCAGCATGTCGGAGCTTGGAGGCAACATTCAGTACTTC.

This clonotype was seen at least ten times. This sequence joins TRBV20-1 and TRBJ2-7; D perhaps matches TRBD1 (5 bases). The CDR3 has 11 amino acids. The germline V gene encodes CDR1 DFQATT and CDR2 SNEGSKA (reference sequence). V gave up 4 bases and J gave up 4 bases, with 8 bases separating them. The CDR3 DNA is TGCAGTGCTACTCAGGGTTACGAGCAGTACTTC. Translation gives CSATQGYEQYF.

In this sample, this clonotype turned up a few times. J is TRBJ2-3 and V is TRBV3-1; D possibly corresponds to TRBD1 (5 bases). V lost 6 bases and J 4 bases, leaving 11 bases between the germline ends. This CDR3 contains 13 residues. Germline CDR1 and CDR2: LGHDT and YNNKEL (reference sequence). The CDR3 nucleotides read TGTGCCAGCAGTCCGACAGTCGCAGATACGCAGTATTTT. Protein sequence: CASSPTVADTQYF.

This clonotype was observed at least ten times. The chain recombines TRBV6-5 with TRBJ1-1; TRBD1 agrees at 11 bases. Losses at the gene ends were 0 bases for V and 3 bases for J; bases not matched to a gene: 6. The CDR3 contains 17 residues. Germline V gene sequence: CDR1 MNHEY, CDR2 SVGAGI. CDR3 nucleotide sequence: TGTGCCAGCAGTTACTCCGGTGGGACAGGGGGGGACACTGAAGCTTTCTTT. This encodes CASSYSGGTGGDTEAFF.

V usage is TRBV28 and J usage is TRBJ2-1; tentative D call: TRBD2 (5 bases). The V gene lost 3 bases and the J gene lost 0 bases, with 12 bases spanning the gap. This CDR3 spans 16 amino acids. In germline, CDR1 is MDHEN, CDR2 SYDVKM. The CDR3 sequence is CASSFCTDCSYNEQFF. The CDR3 DNA follows: TGTGCCAGCAGTTTTTGTACGGACTGCTCCTACAATGAGCAGTTCTTC.

Remarks on this clonotype: This could be a read error, since a much larger clone is one nucleotide away. J is TRBJ2-3 and V is TRBV28; 10 bases line up with TRBD1. The CDR3 has 13 amino acids. Germline lookup yields CDR1 MDHEN and CDR2 SYDVKM. V lost 11 bases and J lost 3; bases outside the gene matches: 5. CDR3: CAYGTGETDTQYF. The CDR3 region has the DNA TGTGCCTACGGGACAGGGGAAACAGATACGCAGTATTTT.